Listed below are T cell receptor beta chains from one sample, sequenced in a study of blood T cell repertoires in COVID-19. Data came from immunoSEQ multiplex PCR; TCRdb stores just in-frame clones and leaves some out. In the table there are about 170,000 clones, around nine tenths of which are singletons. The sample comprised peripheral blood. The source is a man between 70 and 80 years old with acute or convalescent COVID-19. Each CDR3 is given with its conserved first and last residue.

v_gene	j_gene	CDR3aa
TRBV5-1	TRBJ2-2	CASQDSLYTGELFF
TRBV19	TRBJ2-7	CASSIERGRGEQYF
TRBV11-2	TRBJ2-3	CASSWLPSGGNTDTQYF
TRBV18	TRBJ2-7	CASSPPEGANEQYF
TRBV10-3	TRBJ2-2	CAISEEARGEGELFF
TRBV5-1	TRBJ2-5	CASSLSTQETQYF
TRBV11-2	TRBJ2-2	CASSLVGSWEVTGELFF
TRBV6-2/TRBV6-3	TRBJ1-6	CASSFDSVYSPLHF
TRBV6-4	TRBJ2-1	CASSCDEQFF
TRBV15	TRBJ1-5	CATSEASNQPQHF
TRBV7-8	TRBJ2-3	CASSLRLGRDTDTQYF
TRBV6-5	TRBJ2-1	CASSFRGNEQFF
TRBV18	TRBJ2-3	CASSFSRSSTDTQYF
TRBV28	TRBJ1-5	CASGRVGIQRKTNQPQHF
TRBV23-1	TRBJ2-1	CASSQHLTGVNEQFF
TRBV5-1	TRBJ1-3	CASRPGQAVSGNTIYF
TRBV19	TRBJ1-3	CASSIVGHRLSGNTIYF
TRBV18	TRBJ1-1	CASSPQGATEAFF
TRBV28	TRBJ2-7	CASSTPTSGLSYEQYF
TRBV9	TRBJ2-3	CASSVGGDTQYF